The 21 T cell receptor beta chains below come from one sample, sequenced in a study of T-cell memory formation after mild COVID-19 (dated by TCRdb to 2020 to 2023). The library was built by means of 5' RACE. Instrument used: Illumina NovaSeq 6000. Starting from the raw public reads, TCRdb applied fastp trimming at Q25, assembled clones with MiXCR and retained in-frame beta chains. Each CDR3 protein gets just one entry, which takes the most common genes and DNA from the rows behind it. This sample holds some 68,000 distinct CDR3 sequences; about a sixth were observed only once. The ten top clones hold under 35% of the sample. Sequences were obtained from PBMCs or a T cell subset sorted from them (not recorded which). These receptors were taken from an adult woman who had mild COVID-19 (a few samples of this study predate the infection). The sample titles of this study are shuffled in the database, so cell type and time point are left out; the donor was told from shared clones.

Only a few counts were recorded for this clonotype. This sequence joins TRBV27 and TRBJ1-1; D not certain. Germline CDR1 and CDR2: MNHEY and SMNVEV (reference sequence). CDR3 length equals 13 residues. Trimming took off 7 bases at V and 4 bases at J, with 13 bases between the two ends. CDR3 sequence (DNA): TGTGCCAGCACAGGCCTAGGGAGCACTGAAGCTTTCTTT. Protein sequence: CASTGLGSTEAFF.

This clonotype was recorded many times. The chain links TRBV11-2 to TRBJ2-3; no reliable D call. Germline lookup yields CDR1 SGHAT and CDR2 FQNNGV. V was pared by 0 bases and J by 6 bases, with 13 bases between. The CDR3 has 15 amino acids. This CDR3 reads CASSLDNPPADTQYF. In DNA form, the CDR3 reads TGTGCCAGCAGCTTAGATAACCCCCCGGCCGATACGCAGTATTTT. Full variable domain (rest looked up from reference TRBV11-2 and TRBJ2-3): EAGVAQSPRYKIIEKRQSVAFWCNPISGHATLYWYQQILGQGPKLLIQFQNNGVVDDSQLPKDRFSAERLKGVDSTLKIQPAKLEDSAVYLCASSLDNPPADTQYFGPGTRLTVL.

This chain links TRBV20-1 with TRBJ2-7, with TRBD2 matching over 11 bases. The CDR3 has 14 residues. Germline trimming cut 6 bases from V and 1 base from J; bases unmatched to any gene: 5. The germline V gene has CDR1 DFQATT and CDR2 SNEGSKA (reference sequence). In nucleotides, the CDR3 is TGCAGTGCAGAGACTAGCGGGATGTCCTACGAGCAGTACTTC. Translated, it gives CSAETSGMSYEQYF.

In its sample, this clonotype was seen a few times. The rearrangement joins TRBV4-3 to TRBJ1-1; unclear D gene. The CDR3 is made up of 13 amino acids. The V and J ends lost 3 bases and 7 bases respectively, with 12 bases between them. Per germline, CDR1 LGHNA and CDR2 YSLEER. The CDR3 region is CASSHYKYSEAFF. CDR3 nucleotide sequence: TGCGCCAGCAGCCATTATAAGTACAGTGAAGCTTTCTTT.

The chain combines TRBV2 with TRBJ2-7; 8 positions match TRBD2. This CDR3 is 15 amino acids long. Germline values: CDR1 SNHLY, CDR2 FYNNEI. J was trimmed by 0 bases and V by 2 bases; bases with no gene match: 3. The CDR3 nucleotides read TGTGCCAGCAGTGAAATAGCGGGGTACTCCTACGAGCAGTACTTC. Residues: CASSEIAGYSYEQYF.

In this sample, this clonotype turned up a few times. The rearrangement links TRBV18 to TRBJ2-7; no definite D call. Trimming shortened V by 2 bases and J by 3 bases, and 8 bases separated the two germline ends. Looked up from germline, CDR1 is KGHSH and CDR2 is LQKENI. This CDR3 comprises 13 residues. The CDR3 bases are TGTGCCAGCTCACCAGGGCACAACTACGAGCAGTACTTC. Its protein product is CASSPGHNYEQYF.

This chain links TRBV11-2 with TRBJ2-5; possibly TRBD2 for D (5 bases). The CDR3 has 14 amino acids. In germline, CDR1 is SGHAT, CDR2 FQNNGV. The V and J ends lost 7 bases and 5 bases respectively, with 17 bases between them. The CDR3 protein is CASTPGGLHETQYF. CDR3 coding DNA: TGTGCCAGCACCCCCGGCGGACTCCATGAGACCCAGTACTTC.

V gene TRBV4-3 combines with J gene TRBJ1-6; D is undetermined. Trimming pared 0 bases from V and 10 bases from J, leaving 16 bases between. This CDR3 spans 16 amino acids. Germline V gene lookup returns CDR1 LGHNA and CDR2 YSLEER. CDR3: CASSQDRATRRSPLHF. CDR3 sequence (DNA): TGCGCCAGCAGCCAAGATAGGGCAACCCGACGGTCACCCCTCCACTTT.

The CDR3 region is CAMVRSGTEAFF. The CDR3 DNA follows: TGTGCCATGGTACGCTCGGGCACTGAAGCTTTCTTT. The V and J genes are TRBV2 and TRBJ1-1; D is unclear. CDR1 SNHLY and CDR2 FYNNEI come from the germline V gene. The CDR3 is made up of 12 amino acids. The V end was cut by 10 bases, the J end by 4 bases, with 13 bases between. The full variable domain, with the rest looked up from reference TRBV2 and TRBJ1-1, is EPEVTQTPSHQVTQMGQEVILRCVPISNHLYFYWYRQILGQKVEFLVSFYNNEISEKSEIFDDQFSVERPDGSNFTLKIRSTKLEDSAMYFCAMVRSGTEAFFGQGTRLTVV.

This clonotype was recorded a few times. The J gene is TRBJ2-3, the V gene TRBV27; D remains ambiguous. This CDR3 comprises 16 residues. The germline CDR1 and CDR2 sequences are MNHEY and SMNVEV (reference sequence). Trimming left V 5 bases short and J 1 base short, with 16 bases between. CDR3: CASSHQTLAGTDTQYF. The DNA of the CDR3 is TGTGCCAGCAGTCACCAGACCCTTGCTGGCACAGATACGCAGTATTTT.

There are a few counts of this clonotype. The chain joins TRBV11-3 to TRBJ2-1, with a weak D call TRBD2 (6 bases). The V end lost 1 base, the J end lost 7 bases, and 11 bases lay between the germline ends. The CDR3 is made up of 14 amino acids. Germline V gene sequence: CDR1 SGHNT, CDR2 YENEEA. The CDR3 DNA is TGTGCCAGCAGCTTAGTCTTCAGCGGGAATGAGCAGTTCTTC. This translates into CASSLVFSGNEQFF.

This clonotype was counted a few times. CDR3 DNA: TGCAGTGCTTTAGCGGGACCGTACAATGAGCAGTTCTTC. The encoded protein is CSALAGPYNEQFF. The V gene is TRBV20-1, the J gene TRBJ2-1; TRBD2 matches 8 bases. V dropped 5 bases and J dropped 4; count of bases not matched to a gene: 4. The CDR3 has 13 residues. CDR1 and CDR2 (germline): DFQATT, SNEGSKA (reference sequence).

A few counts support this clonotype. This chain connects TRBV12-3 or TRBV12-4 to TRBJ2-3, with TRBD2 matching 10 bases. The CDR3 has 21 residues. V gave up 5 bases and J gave up 3 bases; unmatched junction bases: 23. CDR3 amino acids: CASSLLLLMSQRGGQTDTQYF. CDR3 nucleotides: TGTGCCAGCAGTCTTCTCCTCCTCATGTCCCAGCGGGGGGGCCAGACAGATACGCAGTATTTT.

The chain employs TRBV29-1 and TRBJ1-1; the D gene is possibly TRBD1 (5 bases). The V gene's germline CDR1 is SQVTM and CDR2 ANQGSEA. The V and J ends lost 4 bases and 3 bases respectively, with 15 bases between them. CDR3 length: 14 residues. The CDR3 coding sequence is TGCAGCGTTGGGAGGGGACTCCCGTACACTGAAGCTTTCTTT. This sequence encodes CSVGRGLPYTEAFF.

This clonotype has a handful of counts. The gene calls are TRBV6-5 and TRBJ1-6, with 9 positions matching TRBD1. The CDR3 runs to 16 residues. Germline V lookup: CDR1 MNHEY, CDR2 SVGAGI. The V and J ends lost 5 bases and 8 bases, in that order; junction bases with no gene match: 10. The CDR3 DNA follows: TGTGCCAGCAGTCCCCTCTACAGGGGGCAGGATTCACCCCTCCACTTT. This gives the protein CASSPLYRGQDSPLHF.

This clonotype was detected a few times. The chain carries TRBV9 and TRBJ2-5; 7 positions match TRBD2. In germline, CDR1 is SGDLS, CDR2 YYNGEE. The CDR3 sequence is 14 residues long. Trimming at V came to 4 bases and at J to 3 bases, leaving 6 bases not matched to a gene. CDR3 sequence: CASSPSGLEETQYF. CDR3 coding DNA: TGTGCCAGCAGCCCCAGTGGACTAGAAGAGACCCAGTACTTC.

The chain has TRBV2 and TRBJ2-3; maybe TRBD2 (5 bases). In germline, CDR1 is SNHLY, CDR2 FYNNEI. This CDR3 spans 16 amino acids. The V and J ends lost 8 bases and 6 bases respectively, with 24 bases between them. The CDR3, as DNA: TGTGCCAGCTCCGAGGGCTTTGGCCGGGAAGGGGATACGCAGTATTTT. Its translation is CASSEGFGREGDTQYF.

This clonotype was found many times. This chain links TRBV7-9 with TRBJ2-1; D is unresolved. The CDR3 totals 10 residues. The germline V and J ends were trimmed by 3 bases and 13 bases, with 7 bases remaining between them. CDR1 is SEHNR, CDR2 FQNEAQ, per germline (reference sequence). CDR3 nucleotide sequence: TGTGCCAGCAGCTTTCCCCCACAGTTCTTC. It is translated as CASSFPPQFF.

The chain has TRBV15 and TRBJ1-1; D gene uncertain. Trimming left V 3 bases short and J 4 bases short, with 18 bases between. Germline assignment: CDR1 LNHNV and CDR2 YYDKDF (reference sequence). The length of the CDR3 is 16 residues. In DNA, the CDR3 is TGTGCCACCAGCAGGGACCAGGAGTGGACGGGCACTGAAGCTTTCTTT. As protein: CATSRDQEWTGTEAFF.

The chain joins TRBV6-2 or TRBV6-3 to TRBJ2-7; no reliable D call. There are 14 residues in the CDR3. Trimming took off 6 bases at V and 6 bases at J, with 18 bases between the two ends. Germline CDR1 and CDR2: MNHEY and SVGEGT. CDR3 in DNA: TGTGCCAGCAGCCCTAGGTTTGATTGGGGCGAGCAGTACTTC. This sequence encodes CASSPRFDWGEQYF.

This clonotype was seen only a few times. The chain is built from TRBV27 and TRBJ2-1; TRBD2 matches at 9 bases. Germline V CDR1 and CDR2: MNHEY, SMNVEV (reference sequence). The CDR3 is made up of 14 amino acids. V lost 7 bases, J lost 7 bases, and 8 bases stayed unmatched. CDR3 in amino acids: CASTDSGRRNEQFF. The CDR3 coding sequence is TGTGCCAGCACCGATAGCGGGAGACGGAATGAGCAGTTCTTC.